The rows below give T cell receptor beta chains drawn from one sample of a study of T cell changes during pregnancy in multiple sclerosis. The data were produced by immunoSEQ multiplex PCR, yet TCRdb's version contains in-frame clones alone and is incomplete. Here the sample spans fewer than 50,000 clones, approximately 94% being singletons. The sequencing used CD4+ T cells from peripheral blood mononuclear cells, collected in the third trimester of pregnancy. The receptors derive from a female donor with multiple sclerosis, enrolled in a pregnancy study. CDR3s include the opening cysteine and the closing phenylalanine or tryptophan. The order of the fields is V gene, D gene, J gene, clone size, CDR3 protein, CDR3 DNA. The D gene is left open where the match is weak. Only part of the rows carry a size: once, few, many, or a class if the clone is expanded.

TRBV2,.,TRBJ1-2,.,CASSDSGYASGGYTF,TGTGCCAGCAGTGACTCCGGTTACGCTTCGGGTGGCTACACCTTC
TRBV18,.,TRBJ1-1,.,CASSPSQGALNTEAFF,TGTGCCAGCTCACCAAGTCAGGGTGCCCTGAACACTGAAGCTTTCTTT
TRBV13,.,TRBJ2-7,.,CASSRTLTRASSYEQYF,TGTGCCAGCAGCCGAACCTTAACCCGCGCTAGCTCCTACGAGCAGTACTTC
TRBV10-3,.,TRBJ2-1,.,CAITGSGNEQFF,TGTGCCATCACCGGGAGCGGCAATGAGCAGTTCTTC
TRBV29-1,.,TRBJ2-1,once,CSVGDYPTYNEQFF,TGCAGCGTTGGAGACTACCCAACCTACAATGAGCAGTTCTTC
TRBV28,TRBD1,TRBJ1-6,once,CASSPGQGANSPLHF,TGTGCCAGCAGTCCCGGACAGGGTGCCAATTCACCCCTCCACTTT
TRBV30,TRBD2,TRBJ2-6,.,CACTTSGILSGANVLTF,TGTGCCTGCACGACTAGCGGGATCCTCTCTGGGGCCAACGTCCTGACTTTC
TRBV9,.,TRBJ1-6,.,CASSVGPLIGQKLDWDNSPLHF,TGTGCCAGCAGCGTAGGCCCTCTTATCGGACAGAAGTTGGATTGGGATAATTCACCCCTCCACTTT
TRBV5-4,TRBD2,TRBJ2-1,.,CASSPLAGDSYNEQFF,TGTGCCAGCAGCCCATTGGCGGGGGATTCCTACAATGAGCAGTTCTTC
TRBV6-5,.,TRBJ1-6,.,CASSYSAGSYNSPLHF,TGTGCCAGCAGTTACTCGGCAGGCTCCTATAATTCACCCCTCCACTTT
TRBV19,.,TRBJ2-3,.,CATAGSTDTQYF,TGTGCCACGGCAGGAAGCACAGATACGCAGTATTTT
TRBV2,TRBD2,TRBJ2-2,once,CASRLAHTGELFF,TGTGCCAGCAGACTAGCGCACACCGGGGAGCTGTTTTTT
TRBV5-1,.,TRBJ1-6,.,CASSEGQSANSPLHF,TGCGCCAGCAGCGAAGGACAGAGTGCTAATTCACCCCTCCACTTT
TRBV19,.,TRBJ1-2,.,CASSIWGLKWGYTF,TGTGCCAGTAGTATTTGGGGACTCAAGTGGGGCTACACCTTC
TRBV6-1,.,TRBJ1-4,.,CASSVDLTNEKLFF,TGTGCCAGCAGTGTTGACTTAACTAATGAAAAACTGTTTTTT
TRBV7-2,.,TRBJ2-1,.,CASSPGGASSYNEQFF,TGTGCCAGCAGCCCGGGCGGGGCAAGCTCCTACAATGAGCAGTTCTTC
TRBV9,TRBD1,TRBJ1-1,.,CASSVDRGLRANTEAFF,TGTGCCAGCAGCGTAGATAGGGGGCTAAGGGCGAACACTGAAGCTTTCTTT
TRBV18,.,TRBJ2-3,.,CASSPLARGATSTDTQYF,TGTGCCAGCTCACCACTAGCCAGGGGGGCTACTAGCACAGATACGCAGTATTTT
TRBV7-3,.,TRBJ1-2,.,CASSLTVQDGYTF,TGTGCCAGCAGCTTAACGGTGCAGGATGGCTACACCTTC
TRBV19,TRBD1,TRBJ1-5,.,CASNLDRDQPQHF,TGTGCCAGTAATTTGGACAGGGATCAGCCCCAGCATTTT
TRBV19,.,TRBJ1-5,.,CASSLRDGNQPQHF,TGTGCCAGTAGTCTACGGGATGGCAATCAGCCCCAGCATTTT
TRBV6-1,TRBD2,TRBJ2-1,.,CASSYSGRAMDEQFF,TGTGCCAGCAGCTATAGCGGGAGGGCCATGGATGAGCAGTTCTTC
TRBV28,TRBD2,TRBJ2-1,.,CASSPSGESYNEQFF,TGTGCCAGCAGTCCTAGCGGGGAATCCTACAATGAGCAGTTCTTC
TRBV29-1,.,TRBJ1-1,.,CSGGPNTEAFF,TGCAGCGGGGGGCCGAACACTGAAGCTTTCTTT
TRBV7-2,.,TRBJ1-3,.,CASSFSQGNTIYF,TGTGCCAGCAGCTTTTCCCAAGGAAACACCATATATTTT
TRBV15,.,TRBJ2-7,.,CATSRGTGNYYEQYF,TGTGCCACCAGCAGGGGAACAGGGAATTACTACGAGCAGTACTTC
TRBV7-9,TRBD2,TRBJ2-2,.,CASSLGDYNTGELFF,TGTGCCAGCAGCTTAGGGGACTACAACACCGGGGAGCTGTTTTTT
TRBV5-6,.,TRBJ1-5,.,CASSLQGNQPQHF,TGTGCCAGCAGCTTGCAGGGGAATCAGCCCCAGCATTTT
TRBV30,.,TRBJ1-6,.,CAWSVLQGNSPLHF,TGTGCCTGGAGTGTTTTACAGGGAAATTCACCCCTCCACTTT
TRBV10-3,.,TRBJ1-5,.,CAISDRGTGNSNQPQHF,TGTGCCATCAGTGATCGCGGGACGGGGAATAGCAATCAGCCCCAGCATTTT
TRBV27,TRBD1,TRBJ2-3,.,CASSPFRTGDTDTQYF,TGTGCCAGCAGTCCGTTTCGGACAGGAGACACAGATACGCAGTATTTT
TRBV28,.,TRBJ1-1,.,CASSPDRYTEAFF,TGTGCCAGCAGTCCTGACAGATACACTGAAGCTTTCTTT
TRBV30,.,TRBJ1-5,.,CAWSVRGGQPQHF,TGTGCCTGGAGTGTACGGGGGGGTCAGCCCCAGCATTTT
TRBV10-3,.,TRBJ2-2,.,CAISLEVVAGELFF,TGTGCCATCTCCCTTGAGGTTGTCGCCGGGGAGCTGTTTTTT
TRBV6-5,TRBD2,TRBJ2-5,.,CASSFGLAGAGETQYF,TGTGCCAGCAGTTTCGGACTAGCGGGGGCGGGGGAGACCCAGTACTTC
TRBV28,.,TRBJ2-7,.,CASSLGEGGKGEQYF,TGTGCCAGCAGTTTAGGTGAGGGAGGTAAAGGCGAGCAGTACTTC
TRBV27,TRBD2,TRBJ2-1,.,CASSPWGTSGRNEQFF,TGTGCCAGCAGCCCCTGGGGGACTAGCGGACGAAATGAGCAGTTCTTC
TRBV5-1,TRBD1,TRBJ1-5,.,CASSFGTGGNQPQHF,TGCGCCAGCAGCTTCGGGACAGGGGGCAATCAGCCCCAGCATTTT
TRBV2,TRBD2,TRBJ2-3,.,CASNLLAGGQDTQYF,TGTGCCAGCAATCTACTAGCGGGGGGGCAAGATACGCAGTATTTT
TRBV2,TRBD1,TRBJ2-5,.,CASRLGQGTETQYF,TGTGCCAGCAGACTAGGACAGGGAACGGAGACCCAGTACTTC
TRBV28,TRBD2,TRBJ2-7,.,CASSRGTSGVYEQYF,TGTGCCAGCAGTCGCGGGACTAGCGGGGTGTACGAGCAGTACTTC
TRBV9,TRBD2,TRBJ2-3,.,CASSVGLAGGADTQYF,TGTGCCAGCAGCGTTGGACTAGCGGGCGGCGCAGATACGCAGTATTTT
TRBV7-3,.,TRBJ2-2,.,CASSLTRDLKNTGELFF,TGTGCCAGCAGCTTAACCAGGGATCTGAAGAACACCGGGGAGCTGTTTTTT
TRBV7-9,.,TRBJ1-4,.,CASSLRQQPNEKLFF,TGTGCCAGCAGCTTACGACAGCAACCTAATGAAAAACTGTTTTTT
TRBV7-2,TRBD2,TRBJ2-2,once,CASSLWTSGGGTGELFF,TGTGCCAGCAGCTTATGGACTAGCGGGGGGGGAACCGGGGAGCTGTTTTTT
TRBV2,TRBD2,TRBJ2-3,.,CASSGSASGTTSSTDTQYF,TGTGCCAGCAGTGGGAGTGCTAGCGGAACTACATCTAGCACAGATACGCAGTATTTT